The 15 T cell receptor beta chains presented below share a single source sample, sequenced in a study of control samples from healthy donors and cancer patients. Clones were sequenced by immunoSEQ multiplex PCR, and TCRdb holds only the in-frame ones, with some missing. The sample has 150,000 or so clones; roughly 94% are singletons. The material sequenced was PBMCs. The receptors were sampled from a man aged 55 to 70 with colorectal cancer.

The rearrangement joins TRBV2 to TRBJ1-4; D gene unclear. This CDR3 contains 11 residues. The ends were cut back, 3 bases at V and 8 bases at J, with 4 bases in the middle. Germline lookup yields CDR1 SNHLY and CDR2 FYNNEI. The CDR3 bases are TGTGCCAGCAGTGATCGGGAAAAACTGTTTTTT. Translation: CASSDREKLFF.

V usage is TRBV9 and J usage is TRBJ2-3; no reliable D call. The V end lost 4 bases, the J end lost 3 bases, and 15 bases lay between the germline ends. Germline CDR1 is SGDLS and CDR2 is YYNGEE. This CDR3 is built from 15 residues. The CDR3 coding sequence is TGTGCCAGCAGCCATTCGGACGAGAATACAGATACGCAGTATTTT. Amino acids: CASSHSDENTDTQYF.

This clone has more than one count but fewer than ten. The rearrangement uses TRBV18 and TRBJ2-5, with D hard to call. V was clipped by 2 bases and J by 2 bases, with 6 bases between them. The CDR3 totals 13 residues. Germline V CDR1 and CDR2: KGHSH, LQKENI. CDR3 in DNA: TGTGCCAGCTCACCAGTCCCTCAAGAGACCCAGTACTTC. Its protein is CASSPVPQETQYF.

The V gene is TRBV30, the J gene TRBJ1-1; D remains ambiguous. Trimming took off 3 bases at V and 3 bases at J, with 5 bases between the two ends. The germline V gene has CDR1 GTSNPN and CDR2 SVGIG (reference sequence). CDR3 length: 11 residues. CDR3 DNA: TGTGCCTGGAGCCAATACACTGAAGCTTTCTTT. This encodes CAWSQYTEAFF.

The genes are TRBV10-1 and TRBJ1-5; D remains unclear. V shed 10 bases and J shed 3 bases, with 10 bases lying between them. The CDR3 is made up of 12 amino acids. Germline CDR1 WNHNN, CDR2 SYGVQD (reference sequence). CDR3 sequence reads: CANSPNNQPQHF. The CDR3 DNA reads as TGCGCCAACTCACCTAACAATCAGCCCCAGCATTTT.

The chain has TRBV7-8 and TRBJ1-2; D remains ambiguous. The CDR3 covers 13 residues. Germline assignment: CDR1 SGHVS and CDR2 FQNEAQ. V lost 1 base, J lost 4 bases, and 7 bases lay in between. The CDR3: CASSLGEIYGYTF. The DNA of the CDR3 is TGTGCCAGCAGCTTAGGGGAGATCTATGGCTACACCTTC.

This sequence joins TRBV28 and TRBJ2-7, with D unclear. Trimming shortened V by 7 bases and J by 0 bases, and 25 bases separated the two germline ends. Germline assignment: CDR1 MDHEN and CDR2 SYDVKM. The CDR3 is 18 residues long. The CDR3, as DNA: TGTGCCAGCATTAGTGCCCCCACGGACGCATCCAGCTCCTACGAGCAGTACTTC. It is translated as CASISAPTDASSSYEQYF.

The rearrangement links TRBV6-5 to TRBJ2-6, with D possibly matching TRBD2 (6 bases). Germline V CDR1 and CDR2: MNHEY, SVGAGI. V dropped 5 bases and J dropped 12 bases, with 11 bases sitting between them. This CDR3 contains 12 residues. The chain's CDR3 is CASSRQGGVLTF. For the CDR3, the DNA is TGTGCCAGCAGTCGGCAGGGAGGCGTCCTGACTTTC.

In this sample, this clone turned up once. The rearrangement joins TRBV20-1 to TRBJ1-2; D not resolved. V lost 2 bases and J 5 bases, leaving 6 bases between the germline ends. Germline CDR1 reads DFQATT; CDR2 reads SNEGSKA (reference sequence). This CDR3 region has 11 residues. The DNA of the CDR3 is TGCAGTGCTAGAACCATTTATGGCTACACCTTC. It codes for CSARTIYGYTF.

This clone was counted a single time. The chain carries TRBV7-9 and TRBJ2-5; TRBD2 aligns across 13 bases. The J segment lost 2 bases and the V segment lost 7 bases, leaving 4 bases of the junction unmatched. Germline assignment: CDR1 SEHNR and CDR2 FQNEAQ (reference sequence). The CDR3 is 15 amino acids. CDR3 amino acids: CASNRLAGGQETQYF. The CDR3 DNA reads as TGTGCCAGCAACAGACTAGCGGGGGGTCAAGAGACCCAGTACTTC.

This chain links TRBV4-3 with TRBJ2-7; tentatively, D is TRBD1 (6 bases). The CDR3 covers 15 residues. Germline V gives CDR1 LGHNA, CDR2 YSLEER. The V and J ends lost 1 base and 4 bases respectively, with 14 bases between them. The CDR3 nucleotides read TGCGCCAGCAGCCAAGTCTGGGCAGGGGAGTACGAGCAGTACTTC. Its protein is CASSQVWAGEYEQYF.

The rearrangement uses TRBV5-1 and TRBJ2-6; possible D gene TRBD2, 6 bases. Germline V gene sequence: CDR1 SGHRS, CDR2 YFSETQ. This CDR3 contains 18 residues. Trimming cost V 0 bases and J 0 bases, with 13 bases left between them. Here the CDR3 reads CASSLAGGAASGANVLTF. The CDR3 nucleotides read TGCGCCAGCAGCTTGGCCGGCGGGGCGGCCTCTGGGGCCAACGTCCTGACTTTC.

A single count supports this clone. The chain is built from TRBV24-1 and TRBJ2-7; TRBD2 might be the D (5 bases). From germline, CDR1 is KGHDR and CDR2 SFDVKD. The CDR3 runs 12 residues. Trimming shortened V by 5 bases and J by 7 bases, and 11 bases separated the two germline ends. For the CDR3, the DNA is TGTGCCACCAGTGCTATCTCGGGGGAGCAGTACTTC. This codes for CATSAISGEQYF.

The chain is built from TRBV5-1 and TRBJ1-1, with a weak D call TRBD1 (5 bases). Germline CDR1 is SGHRS and CDR2 is YFSETQ. V was cut by 7 bases and J by 3 bases, with 13 bases left in between. The CDR3 extends over 13 amino acids. The CDR3 is CASGTQGDTEAFF. The CDR3 DNA follows: TGCGCCAGCGGGACCCAGGGAGACACTGAAGCTTTCTTT.

The chain has TRBV11-2 and TRBJ2-3; D is undetermined. V lost 1 base and J 1 base, leaving 9 bases between the germline ends. CDR1 is SGHAT and CDR2 is FQNNGV in the germline V gene. The CDR3 extends over 15 amino acids. CDR3 bases: TGTGCCAGCAGCTTAGCGCGATATGGCACAGATACGCAGTATTTT. The encoded protein is CASSLARYGTDTQYF.